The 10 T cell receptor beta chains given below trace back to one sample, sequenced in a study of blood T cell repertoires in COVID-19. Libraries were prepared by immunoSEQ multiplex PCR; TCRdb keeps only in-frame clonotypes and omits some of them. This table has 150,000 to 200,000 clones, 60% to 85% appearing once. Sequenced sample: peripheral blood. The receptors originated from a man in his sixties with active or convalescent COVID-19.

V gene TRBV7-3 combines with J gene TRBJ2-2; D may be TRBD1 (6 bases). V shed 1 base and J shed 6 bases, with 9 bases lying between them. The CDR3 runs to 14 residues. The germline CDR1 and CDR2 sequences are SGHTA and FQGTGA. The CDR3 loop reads CASSLNTGPGELFF. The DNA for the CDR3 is TGTGCCAGCAGCTTAAATACAGGGCCCGGGGAGCTGTTTTTT.

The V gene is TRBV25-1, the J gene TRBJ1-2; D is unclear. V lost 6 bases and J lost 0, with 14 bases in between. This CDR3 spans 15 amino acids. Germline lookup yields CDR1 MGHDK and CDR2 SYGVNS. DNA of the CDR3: TGTGCCAGCAGAGGTATTGACAAGACTAACTATGGCTACACCTTC. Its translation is CASRGIDKTNYGYTF.

The CDR3 sequence is CASSSSSYEQYF. In DNA form, the CDR3 reads TGCGCCAGCAGCTCCAGCTCCTACGAGCAGTACTTC. The chain recombines TRBV5-1 with TRBJ2-7; D not resolved. V dropped 3 bases and J dropped 0 bases, with 4 bases sitting between them. Germline V gene lookup returns CDR1 SGHRS and CDR2 YFSETQ. The CDR3 contains 12 residues.

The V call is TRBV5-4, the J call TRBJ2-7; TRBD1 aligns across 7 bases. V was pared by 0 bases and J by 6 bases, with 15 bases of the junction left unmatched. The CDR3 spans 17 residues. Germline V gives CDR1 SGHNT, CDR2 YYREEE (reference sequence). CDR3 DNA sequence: TGTGCCAGCAGCTTGGGGAGAAAACAGGGGTTGATAGGCGAGCAGTACTTC. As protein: CASSLGRKQGLIGEQYF.

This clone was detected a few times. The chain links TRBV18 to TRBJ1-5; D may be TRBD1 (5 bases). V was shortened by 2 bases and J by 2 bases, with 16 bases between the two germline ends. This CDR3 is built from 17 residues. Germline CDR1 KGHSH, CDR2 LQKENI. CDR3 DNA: TGTGCCAGCTCACCAAGGAGGGGAGACCGCGGCAATCAGCCCCAGCATTTT. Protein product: CASSPRRGDRGNQPQHF.

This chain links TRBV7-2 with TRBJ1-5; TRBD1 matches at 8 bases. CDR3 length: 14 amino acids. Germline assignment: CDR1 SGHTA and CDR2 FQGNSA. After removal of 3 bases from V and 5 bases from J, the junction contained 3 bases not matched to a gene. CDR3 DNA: TGTGCCAGCAGCTTCAGGGGGCGGGATCAGCCCCAGCATTTT. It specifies CASSFRGRDQPQHF.

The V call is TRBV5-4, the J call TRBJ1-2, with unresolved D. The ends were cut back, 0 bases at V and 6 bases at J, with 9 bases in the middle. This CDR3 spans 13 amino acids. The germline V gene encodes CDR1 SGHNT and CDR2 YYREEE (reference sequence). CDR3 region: CASSLGQEDGYTF. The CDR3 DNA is TGTGCCAGCAGCTTGGGGCAGGAGGATGGCTACACCTTC.

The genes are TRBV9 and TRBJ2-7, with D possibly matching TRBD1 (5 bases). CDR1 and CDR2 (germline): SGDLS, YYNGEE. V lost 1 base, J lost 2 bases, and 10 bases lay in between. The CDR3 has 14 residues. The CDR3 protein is CASSVRQFAYEQYF. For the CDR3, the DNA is TGTGCCAGCAGCGTAAGACAGTTTGCCTACGAGCAGTACTTC.

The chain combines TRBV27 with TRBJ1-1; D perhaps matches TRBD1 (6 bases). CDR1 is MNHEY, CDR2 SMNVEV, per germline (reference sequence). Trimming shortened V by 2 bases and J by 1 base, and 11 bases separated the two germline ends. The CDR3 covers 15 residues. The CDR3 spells CASSLQGPRNTEAFF. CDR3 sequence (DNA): TGTGCCAGCAGTTTACAGGGGCCCCGGAACACTGAAGCTTTCTTT.

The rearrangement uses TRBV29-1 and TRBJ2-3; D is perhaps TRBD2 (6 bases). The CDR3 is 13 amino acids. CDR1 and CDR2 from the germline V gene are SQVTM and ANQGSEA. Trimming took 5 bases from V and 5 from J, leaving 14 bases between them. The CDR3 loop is CSVRGGTGDTQYF. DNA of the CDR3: TGCAGCGTTAGGGGCGGGACCGGAGATACGCAGTATTTT.